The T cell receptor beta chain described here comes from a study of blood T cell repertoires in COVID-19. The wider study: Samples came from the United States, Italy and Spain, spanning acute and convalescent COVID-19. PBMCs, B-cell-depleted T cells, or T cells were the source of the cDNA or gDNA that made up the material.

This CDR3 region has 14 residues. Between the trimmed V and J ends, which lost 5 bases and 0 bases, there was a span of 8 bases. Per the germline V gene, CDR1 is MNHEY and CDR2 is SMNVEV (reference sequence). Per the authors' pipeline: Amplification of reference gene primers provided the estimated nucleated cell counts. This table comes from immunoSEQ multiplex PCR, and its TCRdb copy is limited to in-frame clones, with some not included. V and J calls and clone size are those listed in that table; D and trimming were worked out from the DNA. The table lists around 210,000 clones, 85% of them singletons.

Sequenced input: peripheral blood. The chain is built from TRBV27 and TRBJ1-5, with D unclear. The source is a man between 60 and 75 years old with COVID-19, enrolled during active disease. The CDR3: CASSPNYSNQPQHF. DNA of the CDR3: TGTGCCAGCAGTCCAAACTATAGCAATCAGCCCCAGCATTTT.